This TCR beta chain stems from a study of monozygotic twins with inflammatory bowel disease. Germline CDR1 SGHRS, CDR2 YFSETQ. The CDR3 is 19 amino acids. One entry per CDR3 protein, without DNA, is what TCRdb gives after re-calling the 5' RACE reads. The sample has about 300,000 distinct CDR3 sequences. This TCR derives from a human donor with ulcerative colitis or Crohn's disease, or a healthy co-twin of an affected twin (not recorded which). Material: blood. The V call is TRBV5-1, the J call TRBJ2-4; with no DNA, the TCRdb D assignment of TRBD2 cannot be verified. The CDR3 region is CASSRDSREPNLAKNIQYF.